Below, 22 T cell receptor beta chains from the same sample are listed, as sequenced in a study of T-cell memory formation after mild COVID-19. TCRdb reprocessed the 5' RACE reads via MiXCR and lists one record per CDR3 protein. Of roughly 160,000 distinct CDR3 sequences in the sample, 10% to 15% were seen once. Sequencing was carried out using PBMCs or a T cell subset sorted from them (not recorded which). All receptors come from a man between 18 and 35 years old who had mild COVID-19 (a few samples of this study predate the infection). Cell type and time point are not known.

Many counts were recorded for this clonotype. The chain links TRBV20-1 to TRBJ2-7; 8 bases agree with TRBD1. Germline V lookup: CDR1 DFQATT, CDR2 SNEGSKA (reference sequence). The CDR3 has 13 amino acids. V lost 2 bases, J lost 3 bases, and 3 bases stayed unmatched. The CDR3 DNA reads TGCAGTGCTAGACATACAGGGGGCTACGAGCAGTACTTC. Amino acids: CSARHTGGYEQYF.

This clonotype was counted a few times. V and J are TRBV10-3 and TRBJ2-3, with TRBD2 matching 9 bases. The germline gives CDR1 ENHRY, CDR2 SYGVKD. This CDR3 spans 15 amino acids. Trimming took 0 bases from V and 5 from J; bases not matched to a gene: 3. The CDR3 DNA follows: TGTGCCATCAGTGAGTCGCGGGGGGGCGAAGATACGCAGTATTTT. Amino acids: CAISESRGGEDTQYF.

The CDR3 protein is CASSFVSSGISTDTQYF. The CDR3 bases are TGTGCCAGCAGCTTCGTGTCTAGCGGGATTAGCACAGATACGCAGTATTTT. The chain employs TRBV7-8 and TRBJ2-3, with 9 nucleotides matching TRBD2. V lost 3 bases and J lost 0; bases outside the gene matches: 7. The CDR3 runs to 17 residues. Germline V CDR1 and CDR2: SGHVS, FQNEAQ.

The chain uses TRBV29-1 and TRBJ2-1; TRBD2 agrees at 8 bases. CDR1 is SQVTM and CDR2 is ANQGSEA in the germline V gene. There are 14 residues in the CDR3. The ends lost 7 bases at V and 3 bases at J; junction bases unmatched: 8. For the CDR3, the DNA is TGCAGCGCAACGACTAGCGCCGTCTACAATGAGCAGTTCTTC. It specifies CSATTSAVYNEQFF.

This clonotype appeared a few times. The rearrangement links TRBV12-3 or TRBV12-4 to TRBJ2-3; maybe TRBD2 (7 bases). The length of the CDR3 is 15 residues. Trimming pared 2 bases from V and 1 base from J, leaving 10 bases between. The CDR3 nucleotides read TGTGCCAGCAGTTTAAAAGGGGGGGGCACAGATACGCAGTATTTT. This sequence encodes CASSLKGGGTDTQYF.

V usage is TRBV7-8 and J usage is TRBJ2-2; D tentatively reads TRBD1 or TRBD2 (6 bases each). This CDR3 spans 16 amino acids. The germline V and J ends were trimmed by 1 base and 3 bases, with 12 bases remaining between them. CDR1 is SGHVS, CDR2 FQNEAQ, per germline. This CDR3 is CASSLVRGAYTGELFF. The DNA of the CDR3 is TGTGCCAGCAGCTTAGTGAGGGGGGCCTACACCGGGGAGCTGTTTTTT. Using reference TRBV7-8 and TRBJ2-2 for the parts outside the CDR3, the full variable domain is GAGVSQSPRYKVAKRGQDVALRCDPISGHVSLFWYQQALGQGPEFLTYFQNEAQLDKSGLPSDRFFAERPEGSVSTLKIQRTQQEDSAVYLCASSLVRGAYTGELFFGEGSRLTVL.

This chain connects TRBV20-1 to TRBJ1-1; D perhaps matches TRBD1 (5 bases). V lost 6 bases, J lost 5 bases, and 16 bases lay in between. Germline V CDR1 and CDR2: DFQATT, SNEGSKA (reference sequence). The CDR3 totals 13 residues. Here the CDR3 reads CSAAGRGATEAFF. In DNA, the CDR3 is TGCAGTGCGGCGGGACGAGGTGCAACTGAAGCTTTCTTT.

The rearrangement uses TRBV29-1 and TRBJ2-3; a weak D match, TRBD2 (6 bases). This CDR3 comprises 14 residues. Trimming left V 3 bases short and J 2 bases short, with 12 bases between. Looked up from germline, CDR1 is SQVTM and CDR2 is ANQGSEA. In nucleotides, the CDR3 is TGCAGCGTTGAGGGGGGAAGGGTCACAGATACGCAGTATTTT. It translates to CSVEGGRVTDTQYF.

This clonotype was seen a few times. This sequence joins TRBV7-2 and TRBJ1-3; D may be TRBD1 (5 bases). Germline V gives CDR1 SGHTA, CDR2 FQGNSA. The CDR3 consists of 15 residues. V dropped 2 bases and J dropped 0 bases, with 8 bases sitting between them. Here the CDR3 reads CASSLRGGSGNTIYF. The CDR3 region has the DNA TGTGCCAGCAGCTTACGCGGGGGCTCTGGAAACACCATATATTTT.

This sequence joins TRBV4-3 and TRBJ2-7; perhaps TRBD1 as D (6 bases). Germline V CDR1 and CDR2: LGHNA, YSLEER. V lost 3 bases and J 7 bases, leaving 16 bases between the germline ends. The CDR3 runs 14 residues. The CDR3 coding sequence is TGCGCCAGCAGCCATTCTACAGGGTTAGGGGAGCAGTACTTC. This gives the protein CASSHSTGLGEQYF.

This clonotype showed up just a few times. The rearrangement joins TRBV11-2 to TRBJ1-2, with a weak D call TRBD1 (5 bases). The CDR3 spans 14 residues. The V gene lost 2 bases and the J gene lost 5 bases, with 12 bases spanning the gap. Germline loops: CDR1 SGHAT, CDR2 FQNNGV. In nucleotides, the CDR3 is TGTGCCAGCAGCTTATATGGCAGGGATTATGGCTACACCTTC. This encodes CASSLYGRDYGYTF.

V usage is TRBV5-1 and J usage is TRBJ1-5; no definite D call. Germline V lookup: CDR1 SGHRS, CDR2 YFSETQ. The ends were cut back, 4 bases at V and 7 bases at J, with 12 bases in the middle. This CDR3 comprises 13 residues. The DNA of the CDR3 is TGCGCCAGCAGCCAGGAGGGCAGACAGCCCCAGCATTTT. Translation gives CASSQEGRQPQHF. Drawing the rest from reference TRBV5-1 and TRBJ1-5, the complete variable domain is KAGVTQTPRYLIKTRGQQVTLSCSPISGHRSVSWYQQTPGQGLQFLFEYFSETQRNKGNFPGRFSGRQFSNSRSEMNVSTLELGDSALYLCASSQEGRQPQHFGDGTRLSIL.

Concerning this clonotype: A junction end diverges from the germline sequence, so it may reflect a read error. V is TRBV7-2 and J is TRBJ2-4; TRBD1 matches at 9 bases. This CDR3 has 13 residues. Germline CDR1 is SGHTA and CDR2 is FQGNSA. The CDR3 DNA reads TGTGCCAGCAGCTTGGACAGGGGTCACATTAAGTACTTC. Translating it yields CASSLDRGHIKYF.

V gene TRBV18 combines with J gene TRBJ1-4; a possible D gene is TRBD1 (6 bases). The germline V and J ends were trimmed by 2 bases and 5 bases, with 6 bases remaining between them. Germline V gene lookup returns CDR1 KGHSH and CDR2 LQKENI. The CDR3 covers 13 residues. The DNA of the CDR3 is TGTGCCAGCTCACCAGGACAGAATGAAAAACTGTTTTTT. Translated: CASSPGQNEKLFF.

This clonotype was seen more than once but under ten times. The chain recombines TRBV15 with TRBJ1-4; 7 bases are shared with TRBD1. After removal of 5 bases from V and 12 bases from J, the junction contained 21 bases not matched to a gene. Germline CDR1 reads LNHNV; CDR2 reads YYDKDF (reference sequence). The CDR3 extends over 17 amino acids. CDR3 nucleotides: TGTGCCACCAGCGGACTAGAGGGGACTCCGACAGGGCTTCAACTGTTTTTT. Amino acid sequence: CATSGLEGTPTGLQLFF.

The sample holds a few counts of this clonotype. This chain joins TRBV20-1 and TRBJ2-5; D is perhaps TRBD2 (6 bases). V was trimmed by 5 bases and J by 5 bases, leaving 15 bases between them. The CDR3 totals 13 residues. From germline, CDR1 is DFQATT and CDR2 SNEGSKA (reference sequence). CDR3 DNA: TGCAGTGCTCCCCGAGGCGGGGAGGAGACCCAGTACTTC. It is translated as CSAPRGGEETQYF.

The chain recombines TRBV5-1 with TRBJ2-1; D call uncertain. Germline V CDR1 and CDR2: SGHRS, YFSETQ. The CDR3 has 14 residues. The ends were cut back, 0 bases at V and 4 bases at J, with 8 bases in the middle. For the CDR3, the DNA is TGCGCCAGCAGCTTGGCTCCCCTATACAATGAGCAGTTCTTC. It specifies CASSLAPLYNEQFF.

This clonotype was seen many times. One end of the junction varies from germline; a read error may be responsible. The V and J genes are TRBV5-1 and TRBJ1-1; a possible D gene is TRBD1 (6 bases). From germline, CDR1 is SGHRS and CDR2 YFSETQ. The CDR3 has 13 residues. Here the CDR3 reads CASSLQGGTEAFF. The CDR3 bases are TGTGCCAGCAGCTTACAGGGAGGAACTGAAGCTTTCTTT. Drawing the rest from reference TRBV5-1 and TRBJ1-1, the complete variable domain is KAGVTQTPRYLIKTRGQQVTLSCSPISGHRSVSWYQQTPGQGLQFLFEYFSETQRNKGNFPGRFSGRQFSNSRSEMNVSTLELGDSALYLCASSLQGGTEAFFGQGTRLTVV.

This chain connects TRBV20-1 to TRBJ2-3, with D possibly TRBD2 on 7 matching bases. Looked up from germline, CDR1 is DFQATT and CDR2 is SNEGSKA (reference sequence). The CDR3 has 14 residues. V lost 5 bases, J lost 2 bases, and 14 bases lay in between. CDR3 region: CSAPLGGATDTQYF. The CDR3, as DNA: TGCAGTGCTCCCCTTGGGGGGGCCACAGATACGCAGTATTTT.

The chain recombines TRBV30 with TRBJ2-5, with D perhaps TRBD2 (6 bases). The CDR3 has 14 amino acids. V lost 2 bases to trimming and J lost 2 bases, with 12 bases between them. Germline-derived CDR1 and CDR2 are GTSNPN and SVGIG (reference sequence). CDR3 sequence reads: CAWSSVGGQETQYF. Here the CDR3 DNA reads TGTGCCTGGAGTTCGGTCGGAGGGCAAGAGACCCAGTACTTC.

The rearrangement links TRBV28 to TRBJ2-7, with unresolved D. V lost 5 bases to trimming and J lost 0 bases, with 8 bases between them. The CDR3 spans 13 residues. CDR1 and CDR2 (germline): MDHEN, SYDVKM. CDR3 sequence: CASSGRSSYEQYV. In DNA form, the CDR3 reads TGTGCCAGCAGTGGGCGGAGCTCCTACGAGCAGTACGTC.

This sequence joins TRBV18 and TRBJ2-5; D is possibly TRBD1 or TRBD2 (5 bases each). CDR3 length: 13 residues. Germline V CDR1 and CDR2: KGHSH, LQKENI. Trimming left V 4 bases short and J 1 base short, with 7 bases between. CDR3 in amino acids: CASSRGTQETQYF. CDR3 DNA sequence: TGTGCCAGCTCACGAGGGACCCAAGAGACCCAGTACTTC.